This T cell receptor beta chain was found in a study of OX40 agonist ivuxolimab in advanced cancers. Broadly, across the study: Ivuxolimab was a fully human IgG2 agonistic monoclonal antibody targeting the costimulatory receptor OX40 (CD134). Intravenous ivuxolimab was administered to patients every 2 weeks at six dose levels: 0.01, 0.1, 0.3, 1.5, 3 and 10 mg/kg. Among the roughly 50 dose-escalation patients, 19 had hepatocellular carcinoma, approximately 15 melanoma, 9 renal cell carcinoma and 9 head and neck cancer. In the dose-escalation cohort, 65% to 90% of patients were male, and the mean age was around 60 years, with a range of roughly 23 to 85. Patients were allowed to have had prior anti-PD-1, anti-PD-L1 or anti-CTLA-4 therapy, and approximately 40% of the dose-escalation patients had been treated with checkpoint inhibitors. Three dose-escalation patients achieved partial responses, one with hepatocellular carcinoma and two with cutaneous melanoma. Peripheral TCRbeta sequencing was intended to test whether TCR sequence diversity was altered and clonal T-cell expansion was caused by ivuxolimab. The paper covers the monotherapy dose-escalation part of the phase I ivuxolimab trial, which included N ≈ 57 patients. Beyond this particular receptor, the publication reports: After ivuxolimab, more expanded clones were found on average in CD8+ T cells than in CD4+ T cells. Low levels of normalized T-cell clonal expansion were also seen in some nonresponding patients. Partial responders in the 0.1-3.0 mg/kg groups had among the lowest normalized peripheral clonal expansion, especially among CD8+ T cells. At doses of 0.1 to 3.0 mg/kg, clonal expansion of both CD4+ and CD8+ blood T cells was observed from baseline to week 6. Antigen specificity was not determined for the clonally expanded peripheral T cells.

At the junction V is shortened by 1 base and J by 4 bases, with 10 bases in between. Its CDR3 holds 14 amino acids, cysteine through phenylalanine. Kept here is only the CDR3 DNA, which spans 42 bases and is read in frame from base 1. The germline V gene encodes CDR1 LGHNA and CDR2 YSLEER. Patients with a history of autoimmune disease or receiving systemic immunosuppression were excluded from the trial. Peripheral blood for TCR sequencing was collected from all dose cohorts at baseline, on cycle 4 day 1, and on cycle 7 day 1. The samples were drawn from a first-in-human, open-label, multicenter phase I dose-escalation trial of ivuxolimab. The trial enrolled adults with locally advanced or metastatic head and neck squamous cell, hepatocellular, melanoma or renal cell carcinoma. Before TCR sequencing, CD4+ and CD8+ T cells were separately sorted from peripheral blood. As to this clone: Its antigen is not yet known. The record has no base qualities; no much larger clone is one base away.

To sequence the TCRbeta CDR3 region, genomic DNA was isolated from the sorted cells. TCRbeta CDR3 regions were sequenced using the immunoSEQ Assay. In TCRdb, the immuneACCESS table is reduced to in-frame sequences with V and J assigned. These tables do not hold every clone; where another copy was compared, an unresolved V gene accounts for under half, and the others remain unexplained. A total of some 47,000 clones appear in this sample, 75% to 90% of them only once. The ten most abundant clones make up nearly 7% of the sample. The chain links TRBV4-3 with TRBJ2-5; a tentative D match to TRBD2 spans 6 bases. The TCR originated in an adult with an advanced solid tumor such as melanoma, head and neck, liver or kidney cancer. Sample: CD4+ or CD8+ T cells sorted from blood, taken in a trial of the OX40 agonist ivuxolimab. The sequenced DNA is TGCGCCAGCAGCCAAGGGTTAGCGGTAGAGACCCAGTACTTC. Its amino acids are CASSQGLAVETQYF.